Presented here are 29 T cell receptor beta chains from one specimen sequenced in a study of T cell repertoires in cytomegalovirus infection. One entry per CDR3 protein results from TCRdb running MiXCR on the reads. Counted here are about 490,000 distinct CDR3 sequences, approximately 15% occurring once; the ten biggest clones make up 20% to 30%. Specimen: CD8+ T cells from PBMCs. These receptor sequences come from a human donor in good health (CMV status not recorded). Some clones in this sample may be carry-over from other donors' samples.

This clonotype showed up just once. A much larger clone sits a single nucleotide away, making a read error possible. The J gene is TRBJ2-1, the V gene TRBV12-3 or TRBV12-4; 7 bases are a match to TRBD1. The CDR3 contains 11 residues. In nucleotides, the CDR3 is TGTGCCATCAGTCACTCGGGACAGTCTAAATTC. Protein product: CAISHSGQSKF.

This clonotype was counted ten times or more. The chain is built from TRBV19 and TRBJ2-1; TRBD2 matches 12 bases. CDR1 and CDR2 (germline): LNHDA, SQIVND (reference sequence). J was trimmed by 5 bases and V by 5 bases; bases with no gene match: 10. CDR3 length: 17 amino acids. CDR3 bases: TGTGCCAGTAGTTGGCGACTAGCGGGAGTAGAACACAATGAGCAGTTCTTC. It yields the protein CASSWRLAGVEHNEQFF.

This clonotype was seen a few times. In nucleotides, the CDR3 is TGTGCCAGCAGCCTGATAGACAGGGTCCCTAACTATGGCTACACCTTC. The encoded protein is CASSLIDRVPNYGYTF. The rearrangement uses TRBV7-9 and TRBJ1-2; 7 positions agree with TRBD1. The junction had 9 bases not matched to a gene; V was cut back by 5 bases and J by 0 bases. The germline V gene encodes CDR1 SEHNR and CDR2 FQNEAQ (reference sequence). This CDR3 contains 16 residues.

The V call is TRBV20-1, the J call TRBJ2-1; 9 nucleotides agree with TRBD2. The V gene's germline CDR1 is DFQATT and CDR2 SNEGSKA (reference sequence). V shed 2 bases and J 4 bases; nucleotides not matched to a gene: 6. This CDR3 comprises 15 residues. CDR3 in DNA: TGCAGTGCTAGATCCGGGACTAGCTCTTACAATGAGCAGTTCTTC. Its translation: CSARSGTSSYNEQFF.

This clonotype was counted between two and nine times. The chain combines TRBV5-1 with TRBJ2-2, with D perhaps TRBD2 (5 bases). The CDR3 is made up of 20 amino acids. V gave up 4 bases and J gave up 1 base, with 26 bases separating them. In germline, CDR1 is SGHRS, CDR2 YFSETQ. CDR3 DNA: TGCGCCAGCAGCCCGGGATTGACCCATACCATATTAATGAACACCGGGGAGCTGTTTTTT. It translates to CASSPGLTHTILMNTGELFF.

There are many counts of this clonotype. This chain joins TRBV20-1 and TRBJ1-2; 11 bases agree with TRBD1. CDR3 length: 20 residues. The germline V gene has CDR1 DFQATT and CDR2 SNEGSKA (reference sequence). With 3 bases clipped from V and 3 bases from J, the junction kept 21 bases outside the gene matches. The CDR3 sequence is CSARKGQGVKSGDLDYGYTF. The CDR3 DNA is TGCAGTGCTAGGAAGGGACAGGGGGTAAAGTCTGGCGACCTAGACTATGGCTACACCTTC.

This clonotype was observed a handful of times. The chain's CDR3 is CATSRGQGGNTEAFF. The CDR3, as DNA: TGTGCCACCAGCAGGGGACAGGGAGGGAACACTGAAGCTTTCTTT. J is TRBJ1-1 and V is TRBV15; 9 nucleotides align to TRBD1. The junction had 3 bases not matched to a gene; V was cut back by 3 bases and J by 1 base. The CDR3 is made up of 15 amino acids. From germline, CDR1 is LNHNV and CDR2 YYDKDF (reference sequence). Full variable domain (missing parts from reference TRBV15 and TRBJ1-1): DAMVIQNPRYQVTQFGKPVTLSCSQTLNHNVMYWYQQKSSQAPKLLFHYYDKDFNNEADTPDNFQSRRPNTSFCFLDIRSPGLGDTAMYLCATSRGQGGNTEAFFGQGTRLTVV.

This clonotype was recorded many times. The chain carries TRBV7-2 and TRBJ1-6; D remains ambiguous. The V end lost 6 bases, the J end lost 0 bases, and 12 bases lay between the germline ends. The germline V gene has CDR1 SGHTA and CDR2 FQGNSA. The CDR3 covers 16 residues. The CDR3: CASRDRRSSYNSPLHF. DNA of the CDR3: TGTGCCAGCAGGGACCGCAGGAGCTCCTATAATTCACCCCTCCACTTT.

With respect to this clonotype: Being one base from a much bigger clone, this may be a read error. The chain couples TRBV27 to TRBJ2-7; the D gene is possibly TRBD2 (5 bases). Trimming removed 3 bases from V and 0 bases from J, with 15 bases in between. The germline CDR1 and CDR2 sequences are MNHEY and SMNVEV (reference sequence). The CDR3 is 16 amino acids. DNA for the CDR3: TGTGCCAGCAGTTTTAGCACGGAGGATAGCTCCTACGAGCAGTACTTC. It yields the protein CASSFSTEDSSYEQYF.

This clonotype has only a few counts. This chain uses TRBV20-1 with TRBJ2-1, with 8 nucleotides matching TRBD2. The CDR3 is 15 amino acids. Germline lookup yields CDR1 DFQATT and CDR2 SNEGSKA (reference sequence). Trimming at V came to 6 bases and at J to 0 bases, leaving 7 bases not matched to a gene. This CDR3 reads CSAGTREVSYNEQFF. CDR3 nucleotides: TGCAGTGCAGGGACGCGGGAGGTCTCCTACAATGAGCAGTTCTTC.

This clonotype was recorded at least ten times. The chain is built from TRBV7-8 and TRBJ2-2, with 10 bases aligning to TRBD2. V was pared by 10 bases and J by 8 bases, with 16 bases of the junction left unmatched. The germline V gene has CDR1 SGHVS and CDR2 FQNEAQ. The CDR3 has 16 residues. The CDR3: CATSLLPTSGEGELFF. The CDR3 region has the DNA TGTGCCACCTCTCTGCTACCTACTAGCGGGGAAGGGGAGCTGTTTTTT.

The chain combines TRBV9 with TRBJ2-5; TRBD2 aligns across 13 bases. Germline V gene data show CDR1 as SGDLS and CDR2 as YYNGEE. CDR3 length equals 16 residues. Losses at the gene ends were 3 bases for V and 1 base for J; bases not matched to a gene: 3. CDR3 nucleotides: TGTGCCAGCAGCGCAAGACTAGCGGGGGGCCAAGAGACCCAGTACTTC. Translated, it gives CASSARLAGGQETQYF.

This clonotype was detected many times. This chain uses TRBV6-1 with TRBJ2-7, with 10 bases identical to TRBD2. V lost 7 bases and J lost 0; bases outside the gene matches: 15. Looked up from germline, CDR1 is MNHNS and CDR2 is SASEGT. The CDR3 extends over 18 amino acids. The CDR3 here is CASTELAGGQLTSYEQYF. The DNA for the CDR3 is TGTGCCAGCACCGAGTTAGCGGGAGGCCAGCTTACCTCCTACGAGCAGTACTTC.

There are many counts of this clonotype. V gene TRBV7-8 combines with J gene TRBJ1-1; TRBD1 might be the D (6 bases). V lost 5 bases, J lost 4 bases, and 20 bases lay in between. The germline V gene encodes CDR1 SGHVS and CDR2 FQNEAQ. The CDR3 is made up of 16 amino acids. The CDR3 is CASSRPRGEGRTEAFF. The CDR3 nucleotides are TGTGCCAGCAGCAGGCCTAGGGGGGAGGGTCGCACTGAAGCTTTCTTT.

This rearrangement joins TRBV7-3 to TRBJ2-7, with 13 positions matching TRBD2. After removal of 4 bases from V and 6 bases from J, the junction contained 9 bases not matched to a gene. This CDR3 contains 16 residues. Germline CDR1 is SGHTA and CDR2 is FQGTGA. The CDR3 region is CASSSTPGLAGSEQYF. The CDR3 DNA reads TGTGCCAGCAGCTCCACTCCGGGACTAGCGGGATCCGAGCAGTACTTC.

As concerns this clonotype: The missing conserved phenylalanine or tryptophan at the end of this CDR3 makes a read error likely. The CDR3 DNA sequence: TGTGCCAGCAGCTTCCGAGGGAACGCCTACAATGAGCAGTTCTTA. Translated: CASSFRGNAYNEQFL. The J gene is TRBJ2-1, the V gene TRBV7-2; a weak D match, TRBD2 (5 bases). V gave up 3 bases and J gave up 2 bases, with 11 bases separating them. Germline assignment: CDR1 SGHTA and CDR2 FQGNSA. The length of the CDR3 is 15 residues.

Worth noting for this clonotype: At one end, the junction sequence differs from germline, possibly due to a read error. The J gene is TRBJ1-1, the V gene TRBV4-1, with D possibly TRBD1 on 5 matching bases. Germline V gene lookup returns CDR1 MGHRA and CDR2 YSYEKL. The CDR3 is 16 amino acids. CDR3 in DNA: TGTGCCAGCAGCCGAGGGGAGCTGCAGGCGAACACTGAAGCTTTCTTT. It is translated as CASSRGELQANTEAFF.

There are a few counts of this clonotype. The V and J genes are TRBV27 and TRBJ1-2, with 8 bases matching TRBD1. The CDR3 is 15 residues long. V shed 6 bases, J shed 0 bases, and the junction held 6 bases outside the gene matches. Germline CDR1 MNHEY, CDR2 SMNVEV (reference sequence). The CDR3 nucleotides are TGTGCCAGCAGCCCCGACAGGGGAGCTAACTATGGCTACACCTTC. Translating gives CASSPDRGANYGYTF.

V and J are TRBV7-6 and TRBJ1-5; D unresolved. The CDR3 has 14 residues. Looked up from germline, CDR1 is SGHVS and CDR2 is FNYEAQ. V lost 5 bases and J lost 5, with 13 bases in between. CDR3 DNA: TGTGCCAGCAGCCCTTTAGTTGATGATCAGCCCCAGCATTTT. This codes for CASSPLVDDQPQHF.

This clonotype was seen more than once but under ten times. V and J are TRBV7-6 and TRBJ2-1; possible D gene TRBD2, 6 bases. Germline V gene data show CDR1 as SGHVS and CDR2 as FNYEAQ. V gave up 3 bases and J gave up 9 bases, with 21 bases separating them. The CDR3 has 16 amino acids. The CDR3 sequence: CASSFSGTYPNSEQFF. DNA of the CDR3: TGTGCCAGCAGCTTTAGCGGAACTTATCCGAACAGTGAGCAGTTCTTC. The full variable domain, completed using reference TRBV7-6 and TRBJ2-1, is GAGVSQSPRYKVTKRGQDVALRCDPISGHVSLYWYRQALGQGPEFLTYFNYEAQQDKSGLPNDRFSAERPEGSISTLTIQRTEQRDSAMYRCASSFSGTYPNSEQFFGPGTRLTVL.

This chain connects TRBV7-9 to TRBJ2-7, with TRBD1 identical over 9 bases. The CDR3 is 15 amino acids. CDR1 is SEHNR and CDR2 is FQNEAQ in the germline V gene (reference sequence). The V gene end was trimmed by 7 bases and the J gene end by 0 bases; junction bases not matched to a gene: 7. The CDR3 sequence: CASTSGTGLSYEQYF. DNA of the CDR3: TGTGCCAGCACCTCTGGGACAGGGCTCTCCTACGAGCAGTACTTC. The complete variable domain, with remaining parts taken from reference TRBV7-9 and TRBJ2-7, reads DTGVSQNPRHKITKRGQNVTFRCDPISEHNRLYWYRQTLGQGPEFLTYFQNEAQLEKSRLLSDRFSAERPKGSFSTLEIQRTEQGDSAMYLCASTSGTGLSYEQYFGPGTRLTVT.

This chain uses TRBV6-4 with TRBJ1-2; D ambiguous. Germline V gene data show CDR1 as MRHNA and CDR2 as SNTAGT. Between the trimmed V and J ends, which lost 5 bases and 5 bases, there was a span of 12 bases. This CDR3 has 13 residues. The CDR3 coding sequence is TGTGCCAGCAGTCGATCGGCACTTTATGGCTACACCTTC. It encodes CASSRSALYGYTF.

This clonotype was counted ten times or more. The rearrangement links TRBV19 to TRBJ2-1, with 11 bases that match TRBD2. This CDR3 is built from 17 residues. CDR1 is LNHDA and CDR2 is SQIVND in the germline V gene (reference sequence). Germline trimming cut 5 bases from V and 1 base from J; bases unmatched to any gene: 7. The CDR3 nucleotides read TGTGCCAGTAGTTCGGATAGCGGGAGGGGGTCCTACAATGAGCAGTTCTTC. Encoded protein: CASSSDSGRGSYNEQFF.

The J gene is TRBJ2-1, the V gene TRBV3-1; D unclear. CDR3 length: 14 amino acids. V was clipped by 2 bases and J by 8 bases, with 13 bases between them. In germline, CDR1 is LGHDT, CDR2 YNNKEL (reference sequence). The CDR3 DNA reads as TGTGCCAGCAGCCAAACGCAGTGTCATCATGAGCAGTTCTTC. This encodes CASSQTQCHHEQFF.

With regard to this clonotype: A read error may account for a junction end that differs from germline. V is TRBV6-5 and J is TRBJ1-1, with 7 bases aligning to TRBD1. CDR1 and CDR2 from the germline V gene are MNHEY and SVGAGI. This CDR3 comprises 17 residues. The CDR3 DNA reads TGTGCCAGAAGTTACTCGAGACAGGGAGAACGGAACACTGAAGCTTTCTTT. It is translated as CARSYSRQGERNTEAFF.

At least ten counts were recorded for this clonotype. The V call is TRBV7-2, the J call TRBJ2-6, with D possibly TRBD1 on 6 matching bases. The V and J ends lost 6 bases and 0 bases respectively, with 9 bases between them. This CDR3 comprises 15 residues. Per germline, CDR1 SGHTA and CDR2 FQGNSA. The DNA for the CDR3 is TGTGCCAGCAGGACACAGGGCTCTGGGGCCAACGTCCTGACTTTC. It codes for CASRTQGSGANVLTF.

The rearrangement joins TRBV20-1 to TRBJ2-4; D is unresolved. The CDR3 runs to 14 residues. From germline, CDR1 is DFQATT and CDR2 SNEGSKA (reference sequence). With 0 bases removed from V and 1 base from J, the gap between germline ends came to 7 bases. CDR3 amino acids: CSARDRTAKNIQYF. CDR3 DNA sequence: TGCAGTGCTAGAGATCGCACGGCCAAAAACATTCAGTACTTC.

This clonotype was detected a few times. The J gene is TRBJ2-7, the V gene TRBV28; 9 bases align to TRBD2. Losses at the gene ends were 2 bases for V and 4 bases for J; bases not matched to a gene: 3. CDR1 is MDHEN, CDR2 SYDVKM, per germline. This CDR3 is 14 amino acids long. The CDR3 region has the DNA TGTGCCAGCAGTTTAGGGAGCGGGAGGTACGAGCAGTACTTC. Its translation: CASSLGSGRYEQYF.

This clonotype was observed a few times. The gene calls are TRBV25-1 and TRBJ1-3, with D hard to call. The CDR3 length is 15 residues. V shed 1 base and J shed 1 base, with 8 bases lying between them. The germline V gene has CDR1 MGHDK and CDR2 SYGVNS. The CDR3 region has the DNA TGTGCCAGCAGTGAATCCCGGCGATCTGGAAACACCATATATTTT. It is translated as CASSESRRSGNTIYF.